The T cell receptor (beta chain) under discussion was sequenced for a study of PD-1 and CTLA-4 blockade in melanoma. Per the germline V gene, CDR1 is MNHEY and CDR2 is SMNVEV (reference sequence). The CDR3 is 14 residues long. The junction had 2 bases not matched to a gene; V was cut back by 4 bases and J by 3 bases. This table comes from immunoSEQ multiplex PCR, and its TCRdb copy is limited to in-frame clones, with some not included. This sample has under 20,000 clones, with approximately 63% found just once. The source was CD8+ T cells from peripheral blood, collected from a patient given anti-PD-1 treatment. The chain has TRBV27 and TRBJ2-1; TRBD2 agrees at 8 bases. The source of this sequence is a human donor with melanoma. CDR3: CASSSTSVYNEQFF. The DNA of the CDR3 is TGTGCCAGCAGTTCGACTAGCGTCTACAATGAGCAGTTCTTC.